A selection of T cell receptor beta chains follows, all from one sample in a study of T-cell reconstitution after alpha-beta-depleted transplantation in children. TCRdb analysed the PCR reads with MiXCR anew, one entry per CDR3 protein. The sample lists approximately 80,000 distinct CDR3 sequences; over 12% were seen once. This material consisted of PBMCs, mostly from graft donor cells, taken 180 days after TCRalphabeta/CD19-depleted stem cell transplant. The receptors here all came from a male patient between 2 and 9 years old who had a stem cell transplant for acute lymphoblastic leukemia, so the T cells may come from the graft donor. Each CDR3 is given with its conserved first and last residue. D genes are given only for firm matches. Clone size, where shown, is once, few, many, or a class for clones that have expanded.

abundance	v_gene	j_gene	d_gene	CDR3nt	CDR3aa
few	TRBV12-3/TRBV12-4	TRBJ2-7	TRBD2	TGTGCCAGCAGTTTTCGACGAACTAGCGGCTACGAGCAGTACTTC	CASSFRRTSGYEQYF
many	TRBV20-1	TRBJ2-6	NA	TGCAGTGCTAGAGATTTCGGGGCCCCCTCTGGGGCCAACGTCCTGACTTTC	CSARDFGAPSGANVLTF
many	TRBV14	TRBJ2-4	TRBD2	TGTGCCAGCAGCCAAGAGTGGAGGGGAGGGAACATTCAGTACTTC	CASSQEWRGGNIQYF
NA	TRBV9	TRBJ2-7	TRBD1	TGTGCCAGCAGCGTAGCAGGGACAGTCACTAAGCAGTACTTC	CASSVAGTVTKQYF
few	TRBV20-1	TRBJ2-4	NA	TGCAGTGCCCCCTGGGACATTCAGTACTTC	CSAPWDIQYF
NA	TRBV9	TRBJ2-3	NA	TGTGCCAGCAGCGTAATTGCCGACTTTACAGATACGCAGTATTTT	CASSVIADFTDTQYF
few	TRBV5-1	TRBJ1-1	TRBD1	TGCGCCAGCAGCAAACCGGGACAGGGGCATACTGAAGCTTTCTTT	CASSKPGQGHTEAFF
NA	TRBV24-1	TRBJ2-3	NA	TGTGCCACCAGTGATGGTCGGAGACTTAGCACAGATACGCAGTATTTT	CATSDGRRLSTDTQYF
NA	TRBV15	TRBJ2-3	TRBD2	TGTGCCACCAGCGTCTGGGGAGCTAGCGGGAGAGCTAGCACAGATACGCAGTATTTT	CATSVWGASGRASTDTQYF
NA	TRBV5-5	TRBJ1-5	NA	TGTGCCAGCAGCCGTATCGTTGCCGGGGGGCAGGGTCAGCCCCAGCATTTT	CASSRIVAGGQGQPQHF
few	TRBV7-9	TRBJ1-6	NA	TGTGCCAGCAGCCCTAAGAGGGGCTCACCCCTCCACTTT	CASSPKRGSPLHF
many	TRBV18	TRBJ2-1	NA	TGTGCCAGCTCACCATCGGGACTTTCCTACAATGAGCAGTTCTTC	CASSPSGLSYNEQFF
NA	TRBV5-1	TRBJ1-4	NA	TGCGCCAGCAGCTTGTATCGGGGAACTAATGAAAAACTGTTTTTT	CASSLYRGTNEKLFF
NA	TRBV29-1	TRBJ2-3	NA	TGCAGCGTTGGTGCACTACCGGGGAGCACAGATACGCAGTATTTT	CSVGALPGSTDTQYF
NA	TRBV12-3/TRBV12-4	TRBJ1-3	NA	TGTGCCAGCAGTTTAAACCTTGGAAACACCATATATTTT	CASSLNLGNTIYF
few	TRBV9	TRBJ2-3	TRBD2	TGTGCCAGCTCCCCAGCGGGGGTGGAGACGCAGTATTTT	CASSPAGVETQYF
many	TRBV5-5	TRBJ2-5	NA	TGTGCCAGCAGCGCAGCTAACCAAGAGACCCAGTACTTC	CASSAANQETQYF
NA	TRBV27	TRBJ2-1	NA	TGTGCCAGCAGTTTATCAACCACAGCCCTACAATACAATGAGCAGTTCTTC	CASSLSTTALQYNEQFF
few	TRBV20-1	TRBJ2-5	NA	TGCAGTGCTGAAGGTTCGAACCAAGAGACCCAGTACTTC	CSAEGSNQETQYF
few	TRBV20-1	TRBJ1-3	TRBD1	TGCAGTGCTAGACCCTACAGGGGCGCAACTGGAAACACCATATATTTT	CSARPYRGATGNTIYF
NA	TRBV7-2	TRBJ2-5	TRBD1	TGTGCCAGCAGCTGGACAGGGAGGGAGACCCAGTACTTC	CASSWTGRETQYF
few	TRBV6-2/TRBV6-3	TRBJ1-5	NA	TGTGCCAGCAGTTTGGTAGCTTATAGCAATCAGCCCCAGCATTTT	CASSLVAYSNQPQHF
few	TRBV12-3/TRBV12-4	TRBJ2-1	NA	TGTGCCAGCAGTTTTGGGGGGCTCTGGGGGAATGAGCAGTTCTTC	CASSFGGLWGNEQFF
few	TRBV10-3	TRBJ2-7	NA	TGTGCCATCAGTCCTCTTGGACTTGAGCAGTACTTC	CAISPLGLEQYF
few	TRBV5-6	TRBJ2-7	TRBD2	TGTGCCAGCAGCCCCCCTAGCGGGAGGAGAAACGAGCAGTACTTC	CASSPPSGRRNEQYF